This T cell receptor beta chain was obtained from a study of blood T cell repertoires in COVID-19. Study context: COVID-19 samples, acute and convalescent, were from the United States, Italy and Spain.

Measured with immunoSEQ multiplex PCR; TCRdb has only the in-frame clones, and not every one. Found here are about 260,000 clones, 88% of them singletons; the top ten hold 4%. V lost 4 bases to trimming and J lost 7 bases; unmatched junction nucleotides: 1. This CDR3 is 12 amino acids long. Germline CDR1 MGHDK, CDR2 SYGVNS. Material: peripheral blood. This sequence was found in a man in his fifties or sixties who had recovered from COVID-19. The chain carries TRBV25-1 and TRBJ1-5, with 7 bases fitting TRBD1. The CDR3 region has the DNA TGTGCCAGCAGTGTGGGACAGCAGCCCCAGCATTTT. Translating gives CASSVGQQPQHF.